This TCR beta chain appears in the sequencing data of a study of shared clonotypes between healthy human individuals. Cells designated naive CD8 were CD45RO-negative and were positively selected for CCR7, with terminally differentiated effector memory CD45RA+ cells excluded. The donors were all Caucasian adults (living in Nashville, Tennessee). Per the authors' pipeline: There were no quality scores in the junction-only immunoSEQ sequences, so filtering differed. Here immunoSEQ multiplex PCR was the method, and the copy in TCRdb shows in-frame clones only, minus some. For V, J and clone size, that table is used; D and trimming come from the DNA. The sample includes under 1 million clones, nearly 95% seen only once; the top ten take around 24%. Germline V lookup: CDR1 MNHEY, CDR2 SMNVEV (reference sequence). V was pared by 3 bases and J by 9 bases, with 9 bases between. This CDR3 has 12 residues.

The chain recombines TRBV27 with TRBJ2-1; no definite D call. This TCR derives from a man aged 25 to 40 in good health. What was sequenced was naive CD8+ T cells sorted from blood. The CDR3 nucleotides read TGTGCCAGCAGTTTTTATAGATCTGAGCAGTTCTTC. It yields the protein CASSFYRSEQFF.